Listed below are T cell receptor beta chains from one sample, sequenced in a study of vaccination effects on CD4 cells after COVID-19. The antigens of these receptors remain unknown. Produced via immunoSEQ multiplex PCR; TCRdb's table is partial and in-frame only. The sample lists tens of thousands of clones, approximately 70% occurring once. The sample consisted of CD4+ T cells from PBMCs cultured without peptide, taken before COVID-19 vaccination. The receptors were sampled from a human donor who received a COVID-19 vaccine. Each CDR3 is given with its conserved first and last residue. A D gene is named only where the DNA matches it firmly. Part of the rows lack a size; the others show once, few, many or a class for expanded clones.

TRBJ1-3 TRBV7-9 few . TGTGCCAGCAGCTCCGGGCCCTCTGGAAACACCATATATTTT CASSSGPSGNTIYF
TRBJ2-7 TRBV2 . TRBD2 TGTGCCAGCAGTGAAGCTTCTGGGACTAGGAGCTACGAGCAGTACTTC CASSEASGTRSYEQYF
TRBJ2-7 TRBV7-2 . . TGTGCCAGCAGCTTACAGAGCGGAGACCTCTACGAGCAGTACTTC CASSLQSGDLYEQYF
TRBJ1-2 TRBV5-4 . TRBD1 TGTGCCAGCAGCAAGGACAGGGGGCTAAGGGTGAATGGCTACACCTTC CASSKDRGLRVNGYTF
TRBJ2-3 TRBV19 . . TGTGCCAGTAGTAAGCGGGCAGCCGCATTAACTAGCACAGATACGCAGTATTTT CASSKRAAALTSTDTQYF
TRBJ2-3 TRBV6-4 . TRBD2 TGTGCCAGCAGTCCCGGACTAGCGTCGGATACGCAGTATTTT CASSPGLASDTQYF
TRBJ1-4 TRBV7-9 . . TGTGCCAGCAGCTTCCGCTGGAATGAAAAACTGTTTTTT CASSFRWNEKLFF
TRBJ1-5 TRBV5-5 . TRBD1 TGTGCCAGCAGCTGGGGGACAGGGATCAATCAGCCCCAGCATTTT CASSWGTGINQPQHF
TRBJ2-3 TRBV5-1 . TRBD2 TGCGCCAGCGGACTAGCGGGGTTGACAGATACGCAGTATTTT CASGLAGLTDTQYF
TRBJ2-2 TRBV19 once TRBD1 TGTGCCAGTAGTATTGGACAGGGAGGAGGGGAGCTGTTTTTT CASSIGQGGGELFF
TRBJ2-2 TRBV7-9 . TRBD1 TGTGCCAGCAGCTTATTGTTAGGACAGGGAGTTTCCGGGGAGCTGTTTTTT CASSLLLGQGVSGELFF
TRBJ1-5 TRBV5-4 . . TGTGCCAGCAGCTTGATGGGAAGCAATCAGCCCCAGCATTTT CASSLMGSNQPQHF
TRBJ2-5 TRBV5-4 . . TGTGCCAGCAGCCCCGAGTGGGAGGTGGAGACCCAGTACTTC CASSPEWEVETQYF
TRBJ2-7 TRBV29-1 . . TGCAGCGTTGTAGGAGTCTCGGTTGGCGAGCAGTACTTC CSVVGVSVGEQYF
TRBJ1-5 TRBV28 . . TGTGCCAGCAGTTTATCGGCAGGGAACCGCAATCAGCCCCAGCATTTT CASSLSAGNRNQPQHF
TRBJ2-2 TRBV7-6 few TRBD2 TGTGCCAGCAGCCCTGGGGCTAGCGGGAGTACGAACACCGGGGAGCTGTTTTTT CASSPGASGSTNTGELFF
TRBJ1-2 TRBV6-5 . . TGTGCCAGCAGTTTCCGAGGGACGTTTAATGGCTACACCTTC CASSFRGTFNGYTF
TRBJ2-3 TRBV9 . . TGTGCCAGCAGCGTAGTCACCACAGATACGCAGTATTTT CASSVVTTDTQYF
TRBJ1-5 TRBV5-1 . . TGCGCCAGCAGCCAATCAGCTGGGGGCGATCAGCCCCAGCATTTT CASSQSAGGDQPQHF
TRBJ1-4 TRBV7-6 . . TGTGCCAGCAGCTTCCTTAATGAAAAACTGTTTTTT CASSFLNEKLFF
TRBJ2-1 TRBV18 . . TGTGCCAGCTCTAAGGAGGGCAGGGGAAAGTTCTTC CASSKEGRGKFF